The rows below give T cell receptor beta chains drawn from one sample of a study of T cell repertoires in cytomegalovirus infection. TCRdb called the reads again in MiXCR, with one record for every CDR3 protein. The sample lists 200,000 to 300,000 distinct CDR3 sequences, 9% to 15% occurring once. Sequencing used PBMCs. All receptors derive from a human donor in good health (CMV status not recorded). Some clones in this sample may be carry-over from other donors' samples. Each CDR3 is given with its conserved first and last residue. A D gene is named only where the DNA matches it firmly. Size is omitted from some rows. Given values are once, few, many or a class for expanded clones.

D	size	V	J	DNA	CDR3
.	many	TRBV12-3/TRBV12-4	TRBJ1-4	.	CASSLERDATNEKLFF
TRBD2	.	TRBV19	TRBJ2-3	TGTGCCAGTAGTATCTCACGGGGGGAAGGAGGGAATACGCAGTATTTT	CASSISRGEGGNTQYF
TRBD1	.	TRBV18	TRBJ2-1	TGTGCCAGCTCACCAACCGGGACAGGGGGCAATGAGCAGTTCTTC	CASSPTGTGGNEQFF
TRBD1	many	TRBV6-1	TRBJ2-7	TGTGCCAGCAGTCACCGGGGACAGGGGGCGTACGAGCAGTACTTC	CASSHRGQGAYEQYF
TRBD2	many	TRBV2	TRBJ2-7	TGTGCCAGCAGTGACGTGACTAGCGGGGTTACCTACGAGCAGTACTTC	CASSDVTSGVTYEQYF
TRBD2	many	TRBV28	TRBJ2-5	TGTGCCAGCAGTCCAAATAGCGGGAACAGAGAGACCCAGTACTTC	CASSPNSGNRETQYF
.	many	TRBV7-2	TRBJ1-5	TGTGCCAGCAGCTTAGGAGGGTACAATCAGCCCCAGCATTTT	CASSLGGYNQPQHF
TRBD1	many	TRBV6-2/TRBV6-3	TRBJ1-5	TGTGCCAGCAGTCGACAGGGTGGCAATCAGCCCCAGCATTTT	CASSRQGGNQPQHF
.	many	TRBV3-1	TRBJ1-5	TGTGCCAGCAGCCAAGGGCCAGGCAATCAGCCCCAGCATTTT	CASSQGPGNQPQHF
TRBD1	many	TRBV19	TRBJ2-7	TGTGCCAGTAGGCGAGGGACAGGCGCCTACGAGCAGTACTTC	CASRRGTGAYEQYF
TRBD2	many	TRBV6-5	TRBJ2-7	TGTGCCAGCAGTTACCATTTAGCGGGGGCGCCTATGTACTTC	CASSYHLAGAPMYF
.	few	TRBV29-1	TRBJ1-1	TGCAGCACCGCGTTGGCCCAAGGCACTGAAGCTTTCTTT	CSTALAQGTEAFF
.	many	TRBV15	TRBJ1-5	TGTGCCACCAGCAGAGATCCGACCAATCAGCCCCAGCATTTT	CATSRDPTNQPQHF
.	.	TRBV11-2	TRBJ2-1	TGTGCCAGCAGGTCAGACCCGGACAATGAGCAGTTCTTC	CASRSDPDNEQFF
.	few	TRBV6-2/TRBV6-3	TRBJ2-2	TGTGCCAGCAGTCCCAGATCGAACACCGGGGAGCTGTTTTTT	CASSPRSNTGELFF
TRBD1	many	TRBV7-2	TRBJ1-2	TGTGCCAGCAGCTTACCAGGGACAGGGGGAAACTATGGCTACACCTTC	CASSLPGTGGNYGYTF
.	.	TRBV2	TRBJ1-1	TGTGCCAGCAGGTACCGCATACAGGGCCGGGACACTGAAGCTTTCTTT	CASRYRIQGRDTEAFF
.	few	TRBV19	TRBJ2-5	TGTGCCAGTAGTATAGGAGGGGCCCAACAAGAGACCCAGTACTTC	CASSIGGAQQETQYF
.	few	TRBV19	TRBJ1-2	TGTGCCAGCGCCCGGGCTAACTATGGCTACACCTTC	CASARANYGYTF
TRBD2	few	TRBV6-6	TRBJ2-5	TGTGCCAGCAGTTGGGTCAGGGGACTAGCGGTTCAAGAGACCCAGTACTTC	CASSWVRGLAVQETQYF
.	.	TRBV29-1	TRBJ2-5	TGCAGTGTTCCATCGGGTTCGGAGACCCAGAACTTC	CSVPSGSETQNF
.	many	TRBV28	TRBJ2-6	TGTGCCAGCAGTTTACGGAGGGATGGGGCCAACGTCCTGACTTTC	CASSLRRDGANVLTF
.	.	TRBV15	TRBJ1-2	TGTGCCACCAGCAGAGATCGGACCTCAGTCGATAACTATGGCTACACCTTC	CATSRDRTSVDNYGYTF
.	few	TRBV20-1	TRBJ1-1	TGCAGTGCTGACCGATCCCAGGGTCGCACTGAAGCTTTCTTT	CSADRSQGRTEAFF
.	few	TRBV5-1	TRBJ2-7	TGCGCCAGCAAAACCGGGACGGAGACCTACGAGCAGTACTTC	CASKTGTETYEQYF
TRBD1	many	TRBV6-6	TRBJ1-1	TGTGCCAGCAGTTACCCCACAACCTCTATAGGGGACAGGGGAACGAACACTGAAGCTTTCTTT	CASSYPTTSIGDRGTNTEAFF